This TCR beta chain stems from a study of blood T cell repertoires in COVID-19 (TCRdb year 2020). Regarding the complete study: The collaborator samples originated in the United States, Italy and Spain and spanned the acute and convalescent phases of COVID-19. A freely available public database, intended as a resource for researchers studying the immune response to SARS-CoV-2, is where the repertoires were released. Where HLA class I and class II types were available, the types were taken from metadata supplied by the sample provider, not from assay-based typing. The dataset comprised deeply sampled blood TCRbeta repertoires from subjects exposed to, actively infected with, or recovered from COVID-19. Samples came from the ongoing ImmuneRACE study (first 160 participants) plus 1,254 subjects from 6 global collaborators. The material from the prospective study consisted of cDNA or gDNA derived from T cells, B-cell-depleted T cells, or PBMCs. The sample metadata nearly always contained a de-identified subject ID, COVID-19 status, age in years and sex. The investigation overall reported the following: How much clinical and demographic metadata was included differed by source and by participant, and the metadata was provided uncurated.

For this clone: The antigen this receptor binds is unknown. Qualities for individual bases were not recorded, and no much larger clone is one base off.

The immunoSEQ Assay, a bias-controlled multiplex PCR, was used to amplify TCRbeta CDR3 regions from genomic DNA. Concerning the study's data processing: The number of nucleated cells in each sample was estimated from the amplification of reference gene primers within the assay. Sequence reads were collapsed and filtered to measure the absolute abundance of every unique TCRbeta CDR3 rearrangement. Productive Simpson clonality was computed per sample as the square root of Simpson's diversity index over productive rearrangements. TCRdb mirrors the immuneACCESS table, restricted to in-frame sequences. Some clones are absent from its copies; in checked studies, under half trace to an unresolved V gene, and the reason for the others is unknown. V and J calls and clone size are those listed in that table; D and trimming were worked out from the DNA. Here the sample has roughly 40,000 clones; roughly 85% occur a single time. The ten most abundant clones make up about 5% of the sample.

The collaborating institutions used their own protocols to collect whole blood in K2EDTA tubes. For TCRbeta analysis, collaborators shipped samples in one of three forms: frozen whole blood, isolated PBMCs, or DNA extracted from either of those sample types. From its cysteine to its phenylalanine, the CDR3 spans 15 amino acids. Only the CDR3 region is kept as DNA, spanning 45 bases read in frame from base 1. V is cut by 3 bases and J by 5 bases, and the space between the germline ends is 13 bases. CDR1 and CDR2, looked up from the germline V gene, are MGHRA and YSYEKL. Sequenced input: peripheral blood. In this chain, TRBV4-1 is recombined with TRBJ2-2; the D segment could be TRBD1, given 5 matching bases. This sequence was found in a man aged 40-55 years with active COVID-19. The CDR3 corresponds to CASSQGQGLTGELFF. In nucleotide form, the sequence is TGCGCCAGCAGCCAGGGTCAGGGTCTTACCGGGGAGCTGTTTTTT.